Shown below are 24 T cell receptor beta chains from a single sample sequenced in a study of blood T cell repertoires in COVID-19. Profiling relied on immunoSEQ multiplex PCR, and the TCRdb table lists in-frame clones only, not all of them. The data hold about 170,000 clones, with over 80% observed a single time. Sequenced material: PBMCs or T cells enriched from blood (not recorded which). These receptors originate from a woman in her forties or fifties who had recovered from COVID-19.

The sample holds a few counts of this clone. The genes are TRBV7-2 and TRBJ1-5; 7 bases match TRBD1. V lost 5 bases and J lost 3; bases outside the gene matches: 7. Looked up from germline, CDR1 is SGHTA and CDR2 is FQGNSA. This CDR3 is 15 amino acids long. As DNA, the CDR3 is TGTGCCAGCAGCCGGTTACAGGGGATCAATCAGCCCCAGCATTTT. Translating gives CASSRLQGINQPQHF.

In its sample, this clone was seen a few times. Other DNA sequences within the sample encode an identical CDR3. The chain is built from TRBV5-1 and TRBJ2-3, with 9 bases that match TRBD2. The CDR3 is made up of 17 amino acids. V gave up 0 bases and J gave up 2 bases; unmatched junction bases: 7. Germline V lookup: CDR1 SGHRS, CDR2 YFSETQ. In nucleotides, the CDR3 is TGCGCCAGCAGCTTGGAGGCTTTAGCGGGGGTCACAGATACGCAGTATTTT. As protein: CASSLEALAGVTDTQYF.

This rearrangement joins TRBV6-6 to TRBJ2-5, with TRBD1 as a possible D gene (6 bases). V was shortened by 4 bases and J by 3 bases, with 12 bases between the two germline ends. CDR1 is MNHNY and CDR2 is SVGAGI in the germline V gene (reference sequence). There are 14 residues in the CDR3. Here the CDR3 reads CASSSGASEETQYF. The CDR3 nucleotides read TGTGCCAGCAGTTCAGGGGCTTCGGAAGAGACCCAGTACTTC.

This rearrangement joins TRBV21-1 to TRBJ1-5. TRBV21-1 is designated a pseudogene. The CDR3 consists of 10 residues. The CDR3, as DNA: TGTGCCAGCATTCTTCAGCCCCAGCATTTT. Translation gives CASILQPQHF.

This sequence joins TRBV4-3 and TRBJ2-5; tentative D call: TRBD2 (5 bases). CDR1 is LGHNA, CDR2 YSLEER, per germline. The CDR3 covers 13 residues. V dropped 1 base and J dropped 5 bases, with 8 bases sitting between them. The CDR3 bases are TGCGCCAGCAGCCAAGCCCGCGGGGAGACCCAGTACTTC. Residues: CASSQARGETQYF.

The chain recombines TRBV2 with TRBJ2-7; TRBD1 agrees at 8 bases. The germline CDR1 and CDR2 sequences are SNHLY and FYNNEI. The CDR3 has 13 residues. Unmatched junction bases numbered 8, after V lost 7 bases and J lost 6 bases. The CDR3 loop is CASTRTDRGEQYV. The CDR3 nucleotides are TGTGCCAGCACCCGGACCGACAGGGGCGAGCAGTACGTC.

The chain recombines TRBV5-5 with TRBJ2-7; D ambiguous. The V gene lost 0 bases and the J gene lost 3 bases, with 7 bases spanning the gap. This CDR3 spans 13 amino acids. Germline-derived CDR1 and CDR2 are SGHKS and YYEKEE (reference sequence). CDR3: CASSLAGNYEQYV. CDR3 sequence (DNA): TGTGCCAGCAGCTTGGCCGGTAACTACGAGCAGTACGTC.

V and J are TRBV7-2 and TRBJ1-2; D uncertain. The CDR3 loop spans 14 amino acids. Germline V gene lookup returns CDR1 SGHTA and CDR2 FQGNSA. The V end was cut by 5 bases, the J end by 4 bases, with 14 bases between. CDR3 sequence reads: CASSPGSSLYGYTF. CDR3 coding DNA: TGTGCCAGCAGCCCGGGTAGCTCCCTCTATGGCTACACCTTC.

The DNA for the CDR3 is TGTGCCAGCAGCGTAGGGGAGGCCCCCCCACCCCTCCACTTT. Translating gives CASSVGEAPPPLHF. V usage is TRBV9 and J usage is TRBJ1-6; D gene ambiguous. CDR3 length: 14 residues. Trimming left V 0 bases short and J 11 bases short, with 12 bases between. Germline V CDR1 and CDR2: SGDLS, YYNGEE. Combining the CDR3 with reference TRBV9 and TRBJ1-6 gives the whole variable domain DSGVTQTPKHLITATGQRVTLRCSPRSGDLSVYWYQQSLDQGLQFLIQYYNGEERAKGNILERFSAQQFPDLHSELNLSSLELGDSALYFCASSVGEAPPPLHFGNGTRLTVT.

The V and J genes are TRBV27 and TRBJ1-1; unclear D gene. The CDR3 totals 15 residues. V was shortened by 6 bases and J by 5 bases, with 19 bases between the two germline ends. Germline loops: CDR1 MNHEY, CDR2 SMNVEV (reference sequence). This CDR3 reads CASSPGVVSVTEAFF. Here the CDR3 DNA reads TGTGCCAGCAGCCCCGGGGTGGTGAGTGTAACTGAAGCTTTCTTT.

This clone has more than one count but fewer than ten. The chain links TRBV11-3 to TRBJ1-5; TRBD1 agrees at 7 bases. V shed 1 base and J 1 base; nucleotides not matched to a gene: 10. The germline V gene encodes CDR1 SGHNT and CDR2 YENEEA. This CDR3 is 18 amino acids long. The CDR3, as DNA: TGTGCCAGCAGCTTAGGCAGGCCCGGGACAGCAAGCAATCAGCCCCAGCATTTT. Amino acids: CASSLGRPGTASNQPQHF.

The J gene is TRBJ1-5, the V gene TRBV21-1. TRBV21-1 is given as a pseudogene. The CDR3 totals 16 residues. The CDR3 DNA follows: TGTGCCAGCAGCAAAGGAACCCGGGTCAAAAATCAGCCCCAGCATTTT. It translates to CASSKGTRVKNQPQHF.

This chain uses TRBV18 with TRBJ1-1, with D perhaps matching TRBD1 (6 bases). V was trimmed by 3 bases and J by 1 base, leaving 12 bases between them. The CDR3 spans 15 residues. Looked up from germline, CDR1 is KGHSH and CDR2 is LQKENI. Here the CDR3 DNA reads TGTGCCAGCTCACCTCGCACGGACAGGAACACTGAAGCTTTCTTT. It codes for CASSPRTDRNTEAFF.

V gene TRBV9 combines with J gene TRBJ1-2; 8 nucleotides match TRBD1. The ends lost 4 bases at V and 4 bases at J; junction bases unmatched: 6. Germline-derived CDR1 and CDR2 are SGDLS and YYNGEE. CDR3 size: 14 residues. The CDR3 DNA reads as TGTGCCAGCAGCCAGGGGGGGACAGGCTATGGCTACACCTTC. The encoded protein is CASSQGGTGYGYTF.

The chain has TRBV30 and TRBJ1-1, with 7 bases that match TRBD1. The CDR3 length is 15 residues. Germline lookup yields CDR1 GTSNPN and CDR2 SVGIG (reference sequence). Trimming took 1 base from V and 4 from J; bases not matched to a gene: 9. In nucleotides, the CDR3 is TGTGCCTGGAGTGGCCAACAGGGGTTGGGCACTGAAGCTTTCTTT. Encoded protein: CAWSGQQGLGTEAFF.

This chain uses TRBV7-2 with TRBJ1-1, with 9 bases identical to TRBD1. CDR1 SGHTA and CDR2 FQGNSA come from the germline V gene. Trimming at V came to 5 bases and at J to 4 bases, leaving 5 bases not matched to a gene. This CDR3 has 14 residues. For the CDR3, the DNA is TGTGCCAGCAGCGAACCGGACAGGGGCACTGAAGCTTTCTTT. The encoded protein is CASSEPDRGTEAFF.

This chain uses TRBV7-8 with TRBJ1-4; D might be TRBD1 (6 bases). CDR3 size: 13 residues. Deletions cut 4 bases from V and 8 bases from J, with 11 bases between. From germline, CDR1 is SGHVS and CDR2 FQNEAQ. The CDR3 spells CASSSTGFEKLFF. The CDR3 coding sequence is TGTGCCAGCAGCTCTACAGGGTTCGAAAAACTGTTTTTT.

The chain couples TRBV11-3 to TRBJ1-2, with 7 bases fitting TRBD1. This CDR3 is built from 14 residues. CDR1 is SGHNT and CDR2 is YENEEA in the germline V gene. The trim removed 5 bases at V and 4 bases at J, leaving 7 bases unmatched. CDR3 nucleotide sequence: TGTGCCAGCAGCCAGGGACAGTCCGTCTATGGCTACACCTTC. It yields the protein CASSQGQSVYGYTF.

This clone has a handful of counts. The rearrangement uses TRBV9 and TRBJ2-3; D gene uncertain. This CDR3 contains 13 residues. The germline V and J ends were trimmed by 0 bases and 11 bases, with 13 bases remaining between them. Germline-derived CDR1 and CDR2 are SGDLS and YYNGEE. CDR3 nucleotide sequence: TGTGCCAGCAGCGTAGGACTTTCTCCGGAGCAGTATTTT. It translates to CASSVGLSPEQYF.

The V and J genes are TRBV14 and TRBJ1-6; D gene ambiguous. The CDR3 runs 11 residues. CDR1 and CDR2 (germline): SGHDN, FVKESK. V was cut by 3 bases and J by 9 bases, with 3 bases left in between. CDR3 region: CASSHGSPLHF. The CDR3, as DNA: TGTGCCAGCAGCCACGGTTCACCCCTCCACTTT.

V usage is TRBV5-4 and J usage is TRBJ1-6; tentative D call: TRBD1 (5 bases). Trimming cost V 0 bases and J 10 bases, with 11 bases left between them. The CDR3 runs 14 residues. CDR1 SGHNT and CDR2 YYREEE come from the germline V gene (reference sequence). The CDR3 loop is CASSLAGGDSPLHF. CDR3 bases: TGTGCCAGCAGCTTGGCGGGGGGGGACTCACCCCTCCACTTT.

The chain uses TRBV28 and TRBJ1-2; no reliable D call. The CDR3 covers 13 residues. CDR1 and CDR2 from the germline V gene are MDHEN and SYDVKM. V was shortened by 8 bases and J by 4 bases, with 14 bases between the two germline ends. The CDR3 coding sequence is TGTGCCAGCGCGAAACAATGGGCCTATGGCTACACCTTC. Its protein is CASAKQWAYGYTF.

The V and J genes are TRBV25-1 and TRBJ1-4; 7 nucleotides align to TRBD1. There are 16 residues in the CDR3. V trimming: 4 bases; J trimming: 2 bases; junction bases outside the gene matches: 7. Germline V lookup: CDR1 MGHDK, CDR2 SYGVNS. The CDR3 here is CASSAGLTGTNEKLFF. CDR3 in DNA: TGTGCCAGCAGTGCCGGATTGACAGGGACTAATGAAAAACTGTTTTTT.

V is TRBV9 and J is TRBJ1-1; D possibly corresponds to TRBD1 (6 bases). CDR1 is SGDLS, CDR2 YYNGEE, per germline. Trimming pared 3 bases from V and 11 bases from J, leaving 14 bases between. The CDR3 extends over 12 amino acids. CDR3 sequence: CASSASGAQAFF. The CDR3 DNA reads TGTGCCAGCAGCGCTTCAGGGGCTCAGGCTTTCTTT.